This record covers a single T cell receptor (beta chain). Donors had nominal health at sampling but likely had unrecorded immune exposures. Per the germline V gene, CDR1 is SGHVS and CDR2 is FNYEAQ. There are 14 residues in the CDR3. Deletions cut 10 bases from V and 2 bases from J, with 18 bases between. The source of the sample is a study of cytomegalovirus exposure and HLA in healthy donors. The PCR made use of 60 Vbeta and 13 Jbeta primers. Sequenced by immunoSEQ multiplex PCR; TCRdb stores in-frame clones only, minus some. The ten most abundant clones cover 15% of a sample with about 87,000 clones.

The rearrangement links TRBV7-6 to TRBJ2-7, with D possibly matching TRBD2 (7 bases). The receptor was derived from a man aged 45-65 years in good health and CMV-seropositive. The material sequenced was PBMCs. The CDR3 DNA sequence: TGTGCCATCGACCCGCGGGGGCGCACCTACGAGCAGTACTTC. Its protein product is CAIDPRGRTYEQYF.